The source of this TCR beta chain is a study of patients and donors after allogeneic stem cell transplantation. Germline V gene lookup returns CDR1 MNHEY and CDR2 SMNVEV (reference sequence). Trimming took 6 bases from V and 4 from J, leaving 14 bases between them. This CDR3 spans 14 amino acids. One entry per CDR3 protein results from TCRdb running MiXCR on the RT-PCR reads. The table records some 960,000 distinct CDR3 sequences, over 15% of them present only once. The chain is built from TRBV27 and TRBJ2-3; D perhaps matches TRBD1 (6 bases). The receptor comes from a human donor who was either an allogeneic HSCT recipient or a stem cell or donor lymphocyte infusion donor (not recorded which). It is not recorded whose cells these are; they may come from a transplant donor. Input material: blood, either unsorted or a sorted T cell fraction (not recorded which). Here the CDR3 DNA reads TGTGCCAGCAGGAATACAGGGTTTCCAGATACGCAGTATTTT. Its protein is CASRNTGFPDTQYF.